This T cell receptor (beta chain) emerged from a study of identifying expanded T cells in peripheral blood. Study-level findings and limits: Approximately 1.1 clones differed between technical replicates, versus approximately 17 and 20 over time.

Profiled with immunoSEQ multiplex PCR; TCRdb holds only in-frame clones, not every one. The sample shows some 78,000 clones, around 90% of them seen only once. Healthy donors had no documented immune events, such as infections, while sampled. Germline assignment: CDR1 MNHNY and CDR2 SVGAGI (reference sequence). Trimming took off 2 bases at V and 3 bases at J, with 12 bases between the two ends. The CDR3 consists of 15 residues. As for this clone: Its antigen is currently unknown.

The sample consisted of blood. The J gene is TRBJ2-3, the V gene TRBV6-6, with D perhaps TRBD2 (6 bases). The sequence came from a person aged 18 to 75 in good health. The CDR3 DNA reads as TGTGCCAGCAGTTACAACGCGGGGTCAACAGATACGCAGTATTTT. As protein: CASSYNAGSTDTQYF.